The rows below give T cell receptor beta chains drawn from one sample of a study of shared clonotypes between healthy human individuals. Profiled with immunoSEQ multiplex PCR; TCRdb holds only in-frame clones, not every one. Among around 580,000 clones listed, 98% were seen once. Sequences were obtained from naive CD8+ T cells sorted from blood. These receptors were obtained from a man aged 30-40 years in good health. CDR3s include the opening cysteine and the closing phenylalanine or tryptophan. A D gene is named only where the DNA matches it firmly. Clone size is shown for a subset of rows, as once, few, many or a class of expanded clone.

d_gene	v_gene	j_gene	abundance	CDR3aa	CDR3nt
TRBD2	TRBV5-1	TRBJ2-3	.	CASSSLAGGGGGTQYF	TGCGCCAGCAGCTCCTTAGCGGGAGGAGGCGGCGGTACGCAGTATTTT
TRBD2	TRBV2	TRBJ2-7	once	CASSESASGSYEQYF	TGTGCCAGCAGTGAATCTGCTAGCGGCTCCTACGAGCAGTACTTC
.	TRBV6-6	TRBJ2-7	.	CASSPPSYEQYF	TGTGCCAGCAGCCCCCCGTCCTACGAGCAGTACTTC
.	TRBV15	TRBJ2-1	.	CATSRDQGRDYNEQFF	TGTGCCACCAGCAGAGATCAAGGGCGGGATTACAATGAGCAGTTCTTC
.	TRBV7-8	TRBJ1-1	.	CASSYAEDSLNTEAFF	TGTGCCAGCAGCTATGCTGAGGACAGCTTGAACACTGAAGCTTTCTTT
.	TRBV27	TRBJ1-1	.	CASSKTENTEAFF	TGTGCCAGCAGTAAGACAGAGAACACTGAAGCTTTCTTT
.	TRBV10-3	TRBJ1-1	.	CAIRMDIMNTEAFF	TGTGCCATCAGGATGGACATTATGAACACTGAAGCTTTCTTT
.	TRBV10-2	TRBJ1-5	once	CASSESGGGEPQHF	TGCGCCAGCAGTGAGAGCGGGGGCGGGGAGCCCCAGCATTTT
TRBD2	TRBV11-2	TRBJ2-5	.	CASNVAGQETQYF	TGTGCCAGCAACGTAGCGGGGCAAGAGACCCAGTACTTC
.	TRBV2	TRBJ1-5	.	CASSPLGENQPQHF	TGTGCCAGCAGTCCCCTTGGAGAAAATCAGCCCCAGCATTTT
.	TRBV6-5	TRBJ2-1	.	CASSYSKYRIEQFF	TGTGCCAGCAGTTACTCGAAGTACAGGATTGAGCAGTTCTTC
.	TRBV27	TRBJ2-2	.	CASSPGTPRGELFF	TGTGCCAGCAGTCCCGGGACTCCTCGCGGGGAGCTGTTTTTT
.	TRBV5-5	TRBJ2-2	.	CASSSWGAGELFF	TGTGCCAGCAGCTCCTGGGGGGCCGGGGAGCTGTTTTTT
.	TRBV6-5	TRBJ2-7	once	CASSYSKDYEQYF	TGTGCCAGCAGTTACTCCAAAGACTACGAGCAGTACTTC
.	TRBV25-1	TRBJ2-7	.	CASSDTLKGYEQYF	TGTGCCAGCAGTGATACACTAAAGGGTTACGAGCAGTACTTC
.	TRBV29-1	TRBJ2-7	.	CSVLRHNEQYF	TGCAGCGTTCTCCGACACAACGAGCAGTACTTC
.	TRBV11-2	TRBJ2-7	once	CASSLDSWNLWGTSYEQYF	TGTGCCAGCAGCTTAGATTCCTGGAATTTGTGGGGAACCTCCTACGAGCAGTACTTC
.	TRBV27	TRBJ2-7	.	CASSGGISYEQYF	TGTGCCAGCTCTGGGGGGATCTCCTACGAGCAGTACTTC
.	TRBV5-1	TRBJ2-7	.	CASSFPEKEGPHEQYF	TGCGCCAGCAGCTTCCCCGAGAAGGAAGGGCCCCACGAGCAGTACTTC
.	TRBV27	TRBJ2-1	.	CASSLKGVSSYNEQFF	TGTGCCAGCAGTTTAAAGGGGGTTAGCTCCTACAATGAGCAGTTCTTC
.	TRBV10-3	TRBJ2-7	once	CAISDVGNSYEQYF	TGTGCCATCAGTGACGTGGGGAACTCCTACGAGCAGTACTTC
.	TRBV19	TRBJ1-1	.	CASRKLFLGDTEAFF	TGTGCCAGTCGTAAGCTCTTCTTAGGGGACACTGAAGCTTTCTTT
.	TRBV27	TRBJ2-7	.	CASSGRVVYF	TGTGCCAGCAGTGGTCGAGTGGTGTACTTC
TRBD1	TRBV5-1	TRBJ1-1	once	CASSLAGTDYTEAFF	TGCGCCAGCAGCTTGGCCGGGACAGACTACACTGAAGCTTTCTTT
TRBD1	TRBV5-1	TRBJ2-7	.	CASSLVGGAYEQYF	TGCGCCAGCAGCTTGGTAGGGGGCGCCTACGAGCAGTACTTC
.	TRBV2	TRBJ2-7	.	CASTTAETMETYEQYF	TGTGCCAGCACTACCGCCGAGACAATGGAAACCTACGAGCAGTACTTC
.	TRBV7-6	TRBJ2-7	many	CASSFAVGRGGEQYF	TGTGCCAGCAGCTTCGCCGTAGGTAGAGGAGGCGAGCAGTACTTC
.	TRBV25-1	TRBJ2-5	.	CASSAKSGARETQYF	TGTGCCAGCAGTGCCAAGTCGGGGGCCCGGGAGACCCAGTACTTC
.	TRBV12-5	TRBJ2-7	.	CASGAGVYEQYF	TGTGCTTCAGGGGCCGGGGTTTACGAGCAGTACTTC
TRBD1	TRBV9	TRBJ2-5	.	CASSVAGPGTGNHGQETQYF	TGTGCCAGCAGCGTAGCTGGGCCCGGGACAGGGAATCATGGTCAAGAGACCCAGTACTTC
TRBD1	TRBV4-1	TRBJ2-3	.	CASSHDPGQLQYF	TGCGCCAGCAGCCATGACCCGGGACAGCTGCAGTATTTT
TRBD1	TRBV29-1	TRBJ2-7	few	CSVVGQGFAEQYF	TGCAGCGTTGTGGGACAGGGGTTCGCCGAGCAGTACTTC
.	TRBV5-4	TRBJ2-7	once	CASRQQPHYEQYF	TGTGCCAGCAGACAACAACCACACTACGAGCAGTACTTC
.	TRBV7-2	TRBJ2-3	.	CASSAPPYDTQYF	TGTGCCAGCAGCGCCCCGCCGTACGACACGCAGTATTTT
.	TRBV16	TRBJ2-5	.	CASSQREETQYF	TGTGCCAGCAGCCAACGAGAAGAGACCCAGTACTTC
.	TRBV15	TRBJ2-5	.	CATSSYGGRETQYF	TGTGCCACCAGCAGTTATGGTGGACGAGAGACCCAGTACTTC
TRBD1	TRBV11-2	TRBJ2-7	.	CASSIYRGYSYEQYF	TGTGCCAGCAGCATATACAGGGGGTACTCCTACGAGCAGTACTTC
.	TRBV7-6	TRBJ2-2	.	CASSFKANTGELFF	TGTGCCAGCAGCTTCAAGGCGAACACCGGGGAGCTGTTTTTT
.	TRBV4-1	TRBJ2-1	.	CASSQDVYMYNEQFF	TGCGCCAGCAGCCAAGATGTTTACATGTACAATGAGCAGTTCTTC
.	TRBV11-2	TRBJ2-7	.	CASSLADQLAAYEQYF	TGTGCCAGCAGCTTAGCCGACCAGTTGGCAGCTTACGAGCAGTACTTC
TRBD1	TRBV10-3	TRBJ1-3	.	CATRETGSGNTIYF	TGTGCCACCCGAGAGACAGGGTCTGGAAACACCATATATTTT
TRBD1	TRBV4-1	TRBJ1-1	.	CASSQDGGRGSEAFF	TGCGCCAGCAGCCAAGATGGGGGCAGGGGGTCTGAAGCTTTCTTT
TRBD2	TRBV9	TRBJ2-7	.	CASSVGGTSGLEQYF	TGTGCCAGCAGCGTAGGTGGGACTAGCGGGCTGGAGCAGTACTTC
.	TRBV11-2	TRBJ2-7	once	CASSLGPDSTYEQYF	TGTGCCAGCAGCTTAGGGCCAGACAGCACCTACGAGCAGTACTTC
.	TRBV11-2	TRBJ2-7	once	CASSSLTRQQYF	TGTGCCAGCAGCTCCTTGACTAGGCAGCAGTACTTC
TRBD1	TRBV4-3	TRBJ2-1	.	CASSQDTGGFEQFF	TGCGCCAGCAGCCAAGATACAGGGGGCTTTGAGCAGTTCTTC